The next 20 T cell receptor beta chains were all read from a single sample in a study of T cell responses to AZD1222 COVID-19 vaccine. The data were produced by immunoSEQ multiplex PCR, yet TCRdb's version contains in-frame clones alone and is incomplete. The sample records over 120,000 clones, over 75% being singletons. The sequenced sample was peripheral blood, obtained on day 0 of AZD1222 vaccination. The receptors come from an adult in good health.

This chain uses TRBV4-1 with TRBJ1-4; D gene unclear. Germline V gene lookup returns CDR1 MGHRA and CDR2 YSYEKL. This CDR3 spans 13 amino acids. V was cut by 4 bases and J by 8 bases, with 11 bases left in between. CDR3 coding DNA: TGCGCCAGCAGCCGGGCAATATACGAAAAACTGTTTTTT. Translated, it gives CASSRAIYEKLFF.

The rearrangement uses TRBV3-1 (or the pseudogene TRBV3-2) and TRBJ1-2; D call uncertain. In germline, CDR1 is LGHDT, CDR2 YNNKEL (reference sequence). Trimming left V 1 base short and J 0 bases short, with 3 bases between. CDR3 size: 13 residues. The CDR3 loop reads CASSQGANYGYTF. The CDR3 DNA sequence: TGTGCCAGCAGCCAAGGGGCTAACTATGGCTACACCTTC.

The chain combines TRBV7-9 with TRBJ2-1; 9 bases align to TRBD2. The J segment lost 3 bases and the V segment lost 8 bases, leaving 8 bases of the junction unmatched. Germline V gene sequence: CDR1 SEHNR, CDR2 FQNEAQ (reference sequence). CDR3 length equals 15 residues. The CDR3 loop is CASDTRGGGYNEQFF. The DNA of the CDR3 is TGTGCCAGCGATACGCGGGGGGGCGGCTACAATGAGCAGTTCTTC.

CDR3 region: CASSFSPRGVMNTEAFF. CDR3 nucleotide sequence: TGTGCCAGCAGCTTCAGTCCAAGGGGGGTGATGAACACTGAAGCTTTCTTT. J is TRBJ1-1 and V is TRBV11-2, with a weak D call TRBD1 (6 bases). The CDR3 is 17 residues long. V dropped 3 bases and J dropped 0 bases, with 17 bases sitting between them. CDR1 is SGHAT, CDR2 FQNNGV, per germline. Using reference TRBV11-2 and TRBJ1-1 for the parts outside the CDR3, the full variable domain is EAGVAQSPRYKIIEKRQSVAFWCNPISGHATLYWYQQILGQGPKLLIQFQNNGVVDDSQLPKDRFSAERLKGVDSTLKIQPAKLEDSAVYLCASSFSPRGVMNTEAFFGQGTRLTVV.

The gene calls are TRBV9 and TRBJ1-1; D remains unclear. CDR1 is SGDLS, CDR2 YYNGEE, per germline. V lost 4 bases to trimming and J lost 1 base, with 8 bases between them. The CDR3 spans 13 residues. The CDR3 sequence is CASSLGSNTEAFF. CDR3 nucleotide sequence: TGTGCCAGCAGCCTAGGGTCGAACACTGAAGCTTTCTTT.

J is TRBJ1-3 and V is TRBV19, with TRBD1 as a possible D gene (6 bases). The CDR3 sequence is 14 residues long. V lost 5 bases to trimming and J lost 1 base, with 9 bases between them. Germline CDR1 is LNHDA and CDR2 is SQIVND (reference sequence). CDR3 protein: CASSSGQSGNTIYF. The CDR3 nucleotides read TGTGCCAGTAGTTCCGGACAGTCTGGAAACACCATATATTTT.

With regard to this clone: A junction end diverges from the germline sequence, so it may reflect a read error. The chain carries TRBV27 and TRBJ1-5; 7 bases line up with TRBD1. In germline, CDR1 is MNHEY, CDR2 SMNVEV (reference sequence). CDR3 size: 17 residues. The DNA of the CDR3 is TGTGCCAGCATTTTACCCGACAGGGCCCATAGCAATCAGCCCCAGCATTTT. Amino acid sequence: CASILPDRAHSNQPQHF.

The chain recombines TRBV27 with TRBJ1-2; 11 bases agree with TRBD1. CDR3 length: 14 residues. V shed 5 bases and J 8 bases; nucleotides not matched to a gene: 7. Germline CDR1 and CDR2: MNHEY and SMNVEV (reference sequence). DNA for the CDR3: TGTGCCAGCAGTCCCGGACAGGGGGCTTGGGGCTACACCTTC. It specifies CASSPGQGAWGYTF.

This clone occurred a few times. This chain links TRBV23-1 with TRBJ1-5, with 7 bases lining up with TRBD1. TRBV23-1 is sorted into the ORF group, with uncertain function. V was pared by 3 bases and J by 7 bases, with 6 bases of the junction left unmatched. This CDR3 is built from 14 residues. The CDR3 spells CASSHPRTGQPQHF. As DNA, the CDR3 is TGCGCCAGCAGTCACCCACGGACAGGCCAGCCCCAGCATTTT.

The genes are TRBV27 and TRBJ2-1; 10 bases match TRBD2. V trimming: 3 bases; J trimming: 4 bases; junction bases outside the gene matches: 6. Germline lookup yields CDR1 MNHEY and CDR2 SMNVEV (reference sequence). The CDR3 has 16 amino acids. As DNA, the CDR3 is TGTGCCAGCAGTTTCCGAGGACTAGCGGAGTACAATGAGCAGTTCTTC. The encoded protein is CASSFRGLAEYNEQFF.

V gene TRBV2 combines with J gene TRBJ1-5; D not certain. V lost 5 bases, J lost 2 bases, and 10 bases lay in between. CDR3 length equals 14 residues. Germline V gene sequence: CDR1 SNHLY, CDR2 FYNNEI. The CDR3 DNA follows: TGTGCCAGCAGTTTCAATGGGGGCAATCAGCCCCAGCATTTT. It is translated as CASSFNGGNQPQHF.

The rearrangement joins TRBV27 to TRBJ2-1; TRBD2 might be the D (7 bases). The CDR3 consists of 15 residues. Looked up from germline, CDR1 is MNHEY and CDR2 is SMNVEV (reference sequence). V lost 0 bases, J lost 8 bases, and 14 bases lay in between. The CDR3 region has the DNA TGTGCCAGCAGTTTATCGAAAGGGGGGGCAGATGAGCAGTTCTTC. This sequence encodes CASSLSKGGADEQFF.

V and J are TRBV6-6 and TRBJ1-3; D is undetermined. This CDR3 has 15 amino acids. V gave up 4 bases and J gave up 2 bases, with 12 bases separating them. Germline CDR1 reads MNHNY; CDR2 reads SVGAGI (reference sequence). The CDR3 sequence: CASSSGRTTGNTIYF. In DNA form, the CDR3 reads TGTGCCAGCAGTTCAGGCAGAACTACTGGAAACACCATATATTTT.

The CDR3 loop reads CATSRDRGYGYTF. CDR3 nucleotide sequence: TGTGCCACCAGCAGAGACAGGGGCTATGGCTACACCTTC. This chain links TRBV15 with TRBJ1-2; TRBD1 is a possible D gene (6 bases). The CDR3 sequence is 13 residues long. The V gene lost 0 bases and the J gene lost 4 bases, with 6 bases spanning the gap. CDR1 is LNHNV, CDR2 YYDKDF, per germline (reference sequence).

This clone has only one observation. The chain couples TRBV28 to TRBJ1-1; D may be TRBD1 (5 bases). V was cut by 2 bases and J by 4 bases, with 14 bases left in between. Per germline, CDR1 MDHEN and CDR2 SYDVKM. The CDR3 has 15 residues. The CDR3: CASSLRRGAGTEAFF. Here the CDR3 DNA reads TGTGCCAGCAGTTTAAGAAGGGGCGCAGGCACTGAAGCTTTCTTT.

The genes are TRBV25-1 and TRBJ1-2; D not certain. Trimming removed 4 bases from V and 3 bases from J, with 12 bases in between. This CDR3 spans 14 amino acids. Per the germline V gene, CDR1 is MGHDK and CDR2 is SYGVNS. CDR3 DNA sequence: TGTGCCAGCAGTGGGTCTGAGGGTCACTATGGCTACACCTTC. Its protein is CASSGSEGHYGYTF.

V gene TRBV10-3 combines with J gene TRBJ2-2; TRBD2 might be the D (6 bases). The CDR3 runs 14 residues. The V gene's germline CDR1 is ENHRY and CDR2 SYGVKD. Trimming stripped 4 bases from V and 3 bases from J, with 9 bases between. The CDR3 is CAISVRGDTGELFF. The CDR3 nucleotides are TGTGCCATCAGTGTTCGCGGGGACACCGGGGAGCTGTTTTTT.

This chain links TRBV12-5 with TRBJ2-7; a weak D match, TRBD1 (6 bases). In germline, CDR1 is LGHNT, CDR2 FRNRAP. With 1 base removed from V and 2 bases from J, the gap between germline ends came to 18 bases. The CDR3 is made up of 17 amino acids. The CDR3 nucleotides are TGTGCTAGTGGTTTGGGCCCCCCCCCTTCAGGGGCCTACGAGCAGTACTTC. It specifies CASGLGPPPSGAYEQYF.

The rearrangement links TRBV28 to TRBJ1-5; D is unclear. The germline V gene has CDR1 MDHEN and CDR2 SYDVKM. The CDR3 is made up of 11 amino acids. Deletions cut 5 bases from V and 5 bases from J, with 4 bases between. The CDR3 region is CASSLYQPQHF. The DNA of the CDR3 is TGTGCCAGCAGTCTTTATCAGCCCCAGCATTTT.

This sequence joins TRBV2 and TRBJ2-2, with 8 positions matching TRBD2. The V and J ends lost 8 bases and 6 bases, in that order; junction bases with no gene match: 5. The CDR3 runs 13 residues. From germline, CDR1 is SNHLY and CDR2 FYNNEI. CDR3 DNA sequence: TGTGCCAGCGGCGCAGCGGGGGCCGGGGAGCTGTTTTTT. Translating it yields CASGAAGAGELFF.